This entry concerns a single TCR beta chain. Its antigen is not known. This CDR3 region has 14 residues. The germline CDR1 and CDR2 sequences are SGHRS and YFSETQ. Trimming shortened V by 9 bases and J by 0 bases, and 10 bases separated the two germline ends. 5'RACE, which relied on constant-segment primers, yielded TCR alpha and TCR beta cDNA libraries carrying sample barcodes and UMIs. Using its own MiXCR run on the 5' RACE reads, TCRdb lists one record per CDR3 protein. The sample carries over 150,000 distinct CDR3 sequences, around a sixth recorded once. The sample comes from a study of T-cell memory formation after mild COVID-19. General study results and limits: Memory cells collected pre-infection included some clones that later responded, suggesting cross-reactive memory joined. A balance of CD4 and CD8 characterized clones contracting day 15 to 85, whereas later expanders leaned CD4+. CD8+ contracting clones occupied EMRA, while CD4+ ones occupied mainly CM and EM.

The clonotype originates from a man younger than 35 who had mild COVID-19 (a few samples of this study predate the infection). Cell type and time point are not known. The material sequenced was PBMCs or a T cell subset sorted from them (not recorded which). V is TRBV5-1 and J is TRBJ2-6; D is ambiguous. CDR3 loop: CATTIDSGANVLTF. DNA for the CDR3: TGCGCCACCACAATTGACTCTGGGGCCAACGTCCTGACTTTC.